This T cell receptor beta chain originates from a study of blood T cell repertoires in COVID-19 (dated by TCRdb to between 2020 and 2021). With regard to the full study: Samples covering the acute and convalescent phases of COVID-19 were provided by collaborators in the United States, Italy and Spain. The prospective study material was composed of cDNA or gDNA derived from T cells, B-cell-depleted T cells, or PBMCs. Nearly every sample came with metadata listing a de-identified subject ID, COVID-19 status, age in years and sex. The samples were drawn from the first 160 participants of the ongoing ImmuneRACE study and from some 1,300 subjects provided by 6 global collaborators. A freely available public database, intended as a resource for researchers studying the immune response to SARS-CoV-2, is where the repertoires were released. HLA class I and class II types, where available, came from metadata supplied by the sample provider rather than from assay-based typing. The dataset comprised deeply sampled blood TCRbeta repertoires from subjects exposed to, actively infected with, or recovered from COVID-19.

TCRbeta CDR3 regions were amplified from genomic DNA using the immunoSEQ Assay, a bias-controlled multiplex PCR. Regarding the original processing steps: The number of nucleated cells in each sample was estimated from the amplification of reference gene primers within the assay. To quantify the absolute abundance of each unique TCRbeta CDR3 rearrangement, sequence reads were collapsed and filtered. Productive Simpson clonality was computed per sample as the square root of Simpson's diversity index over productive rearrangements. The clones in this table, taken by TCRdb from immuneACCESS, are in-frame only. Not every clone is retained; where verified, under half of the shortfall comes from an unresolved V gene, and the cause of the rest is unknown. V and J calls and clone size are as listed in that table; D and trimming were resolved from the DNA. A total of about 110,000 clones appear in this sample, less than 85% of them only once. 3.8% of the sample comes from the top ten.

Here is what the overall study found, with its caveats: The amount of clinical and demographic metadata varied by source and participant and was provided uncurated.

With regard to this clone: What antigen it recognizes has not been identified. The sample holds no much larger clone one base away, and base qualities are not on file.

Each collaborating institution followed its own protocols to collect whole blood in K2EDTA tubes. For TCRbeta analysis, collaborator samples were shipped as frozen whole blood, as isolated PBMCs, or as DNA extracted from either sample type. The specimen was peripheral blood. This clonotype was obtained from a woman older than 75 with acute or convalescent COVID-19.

The CDR3 corresponds to CASSLGQVSYEQYF. The DNA sequence is TGTGCCAGCAGCTTGGGACAGGTCTCCTACGAGCAGTACTTC. The chain is encoded by TRBV5-6 joined to TRBJ2-7, and TRBD1 may be the D gene, going by 6 matching bases. The CDR3 goes from the cysteine to the phenylalanine over 14 residues. This entry keeps only the CDR3 DNA: 42 bases, framed from base 1. The junction shows trimming of 0 bases on V and 0 bases on J, plus 7 bases between the germline ends. Sequences SGHDT (CDR1) and YYEEEE (CDR2) are obtained from the germline V gene.